This T cell receptor (beta chain) was observed in a study of regulatory T cells in long-lasting Graves disease. Regarding time point: persistent/refractory GD, antithyroid drugs over 5 years with positive TRAb. Extracted RNA from PBMCs served as the source of the TCR library. Germline CDR1 reads MDHEN; CDR2 reads SYDVKM. CDR3 length equals 14 residues. The V and J ends lost 5 bases and 14 bases respectively, with 22 bases between them. In this sample, this clonotype turned up a few times. Combining iRepertoire HTBI primers with Arm-PCR of CDR3 regions, the authors built TCR beta libraries. MiXCR, run by TCRdb on the multiplex PCR reads, gives a single entry per CDR3 protein. This sample has around 500,000 distinct CDR3 sequences; 20% to 25% occur once, and the top ten carry 6.5% to 10%.

Sequenced here: peripheral blood mononuclear cells (PBMCs), sampled when the disease was refractory, from a patient treated with antithyroid drugs. This receptor was taken from a female donor with Graves disease. V and J are TRBV28 and TRBJ2-1, with a possible D match to TRBD2 (5 bases). The CDR3 reads CASSAPEDGPEEFF. CDR3 coding DNA: TGTGCCAGCAGTGCACCCGAGGACGGTCCGGAGGAGTTCTTC.